This T cell receptor (beta chain) was captured by sequencing in a study of T-cell memory formation after mild COVID-19. The length of the CDR3 is 16 residues. Germline V gene sequence: CDR1 LGHNT, CDR2 FRNRAP. V lost 3 bases to trimming and J lost 5 bases, with 17 bases between them. This clonotype was seen a handful of times. TCRdb itself ran the 5' RACE reads through MiXCR, one entry per CDR3 protein. The repertoire holds around 200,000 distinct CDR3 sequences, with 20% to 25% as singletons. The TCR originated in an adult woman who had mild COVID-19 (a few samples of this study predate the infection). Cell type and time point are not known. The chain uses TRBV12-5 and TRBJ2-1, with a possible D match to TRBD1 (7 bases). Specimen: PBMCs or a T cell subset sorted from them (not recorded which). CDR3 bases: TGTGCTAGTGGTTTCGGGGGAACAGGGGACCACAATGAGCAGTTCTTC. This sequence encodes CASGFGGTGDHNEQFF. Together with reference TRBV12-5 and TRBJ2-1, the CDR3 gives the full variable domain: DARVTQTPRHKVTEMGQEVTMRCQPILGHNTVFWYRQTMMQGLELLAYFRNRAPLDDSGMPKDRFSAEMPDATLATLKIQPSEPRDSAVYFCASGFGGTGDHNEQFFGPGTRLTVL.